The T cell receptor (beta chain) under discussion was sequenced for a study of shared clonotypes between healthy human individuals. Study-level background: Donor ages ranged 18 to 49 years: a couple of women, a few men.

The protocol was immunoSEQ multiplex PCR, while the TCRdb copy is restricted to in-frame clones and leaves out a portion. The data contain about 2 million clones, 85% to 95% of them singletons. This receptor was identified in a young man in good health. The material sequenced was naive CD4+ T cells sorted from blood. Sample subset: CD45RA+ positively selected.

CDR3 residues: CASSLDGGGSPLHF. In DNA form, the CDR3 reads TGTGCCAGCAGCTTAGATGGAGGGGGCTCACCCCTCCACTTT. This rearrangement joins TRBV7-2 to TRBJ1-6, with 7 bases fitting TRBD1. Trimming removed 1 base from V and 10 bases from J; junction bases left unmatched: 4. The germline V gene has CDR1 SGHTA and CDR2 FQGNSA. The CDR3 is 14 residues long. The whole variable domain, remainder taken from reference TRBV7-2 and TRBJ1-6, is GAGVSQSPSNKVTEKGKDVELRCDPISGHTALYWYRQSLGQGLEFLIYFQGNSAPDKSGLPSDRFSAERTGGSVSTLTIQRTQQEDSAVYLCASSLDGGGSPLHFGNGTRLTVT.